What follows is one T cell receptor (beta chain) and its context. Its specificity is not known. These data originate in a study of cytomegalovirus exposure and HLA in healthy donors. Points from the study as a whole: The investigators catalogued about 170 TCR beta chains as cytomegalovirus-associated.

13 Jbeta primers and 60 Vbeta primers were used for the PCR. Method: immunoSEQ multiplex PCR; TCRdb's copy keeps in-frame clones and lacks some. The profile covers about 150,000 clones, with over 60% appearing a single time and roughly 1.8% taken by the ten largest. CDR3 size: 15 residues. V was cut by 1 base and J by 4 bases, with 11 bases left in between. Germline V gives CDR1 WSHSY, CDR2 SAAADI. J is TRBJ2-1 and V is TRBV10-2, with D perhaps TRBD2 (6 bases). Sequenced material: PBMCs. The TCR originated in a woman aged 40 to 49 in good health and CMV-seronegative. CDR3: CASSEFGGPYNEQFF. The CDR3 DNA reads TGCGCCAGCAGTGAGTTCGGGGGACCGTACAATGAGCAGTTCTTC.